This passage covers 5 T cell receptor beta chains from one sample sequenced in a study of CD8+ T cells in alopecia areata. Following RNA extraction, reverse transcription yielded cDNA that acted as the sequencing template. TCRdb's table, derived via immunoSEQ multiplex PCR, lists solely in-frame clones and lacks some. The sample carries 190,000 or so clones, roughly three fifths recorded once. Noted treatment: oral pan-JAK inhibitor, 5-10 mg twice daily. The starting material was CD8+ T cells sorted from blood, obtained at week 24, from a patient treated with tofacitinib. Receptor source: a human donor with alopecia areata.

The V call is TRBV27, the J call TRBJ2-7, with 11 positions matching TRBD1. The CDR3 extends over 15 amino acids. The trim removed 5 bases at V and 5 bases at J, leaving 8 bases unmatched. Germline values: CDR1 MNHEY, CDR2 SMNVEV (reference sequence). CDR3 nucleotide sequence: TGTGCCAGCAGTCCCGGGGACAGGGGGATCGACGAGCAGTACTTC. Its translation is CASSPGDRGIDEQYF.

The chain couples TRBV30 to TRBJ1-1, with TRBD1 matching 12 bases. V lost 3 bases, J lost 6 bases, and 8 bases stayed unmatched. Germline CDR1 reads GTSNPN; CDR2 reads SVGIG (reference sequence). There are 15 residues in the CDR3. CDR3: CAWSRDRGRLSEAFF. The CDR3 DNA reads as TGTGCCTGGAGCCGGGACAGGGGGCGACTCTCTGAAGCTTTCTTT.

The chain carries TRBV27 and TRBJ1-5; D remains unclear. Trimming removed 8 bases from V and 0 bases from J, with 11 bases in between. CDR3 length equals 14 residues. Germline V gene sequence: CDR1 MNHEY, CDR2 SMNVEV (reference sequence). The CDR3: CASGQDDSNQPQHF. CDR3 coding DNA: TGTGCCAGCGGCCAGGACGATAGCAATCAGCCCCAGCATTTT.

The rearrangement uses TRBV29-1 and TRBJ1-2, with D uncertain. The V end was cut by 5 bases, the J end by 0 bases, with 4 bases between. The CDR3 consists of 11 residues. The germline V gene has CDR1 SQVTM and CDR2 ANQGSEA. Here the CDR3 DNA reads TGCAGCGTTAGAGCTAACTATGGCTACACCTTC. Protein sequence: CSVRANYGYTF.

The chain links TRBV13 to TRBJ1-4; TRBD1 matches 10 bases. The V gene end was trimmed by 5 bases and the J gene end by 5 bases; junction bases not matched to a gene: 5. This CDR3 has 15 residues. Germline V lookup: CDR1 PRHDT, CDR2 FYEKMQ (reference sequence). This CDR3 reads CASSPRTGGNEKLFF. The CDR3, as DNA: TGTGCCAGCAGCCCCCGGACAGGGGGAAATGAAAAACTGTTTTTT. The whole variable domain, remainder taken from reference TRBV13 and TRBJ1-4, is AAGVIQSPRHLIKEKRETATLKCYPIPRHDTVYWYQQGPGQDPQFLISFYEKMQSDKGSIPDRFSAQQFSDYHSELNMSSLELGDSALYFCASSPRTGGNEKLFFGSGTQLSVL.